This TCR beta chain was sequenced in a study of blood T cell repertoires in COVID-19. Only in-frame clones appear in the TCRdb table, and some are missing; sequencing was by immunoSEQ multiplex PCR. The sample includes around 310,000 clones, more than 75% of them seen just once. The CDR3 runs 12 residues. Trimming cost V 4 bases and J 3 bases; bases outside gene matches: 3. The germline V gene has CDR1 SQVTM and CDR2 ANQGSEA. The chain couples TRBV29-1 to TRBJ2-7; 7 nucleotides line up with TRBD1. Specimen: peripheral blood. This TCR derives from a woman between 45 and 60 years old with active or convalescent COVID-19. CDR3 residues: CSVGDSIYEQYF. The CDR3 DNA is TGCAGCGTTGGGGACAGTATCTACGAGCAGTACTTC.